The 3 T cell receptor beta chains below were found in one sample sequenced in a study of CD8+ T cells in alopecia areata. RNA, once extracted, was reverse transcribed into cDNA for use as the sequencing template. Sequencing used immunoSEQ multiplex PCR; TCRdb keeps in-frame clones, though not all of them. The sample has 100,000 to 150,000 clones; around 48% are singletons. The sequenced material came from NKG2D-low CD8+ T cells sorted from blood. These receptors all come from a human donor with alopecia areata.

J is TRBJ1-1 and V is TRBV29-1; D is undetermined. Trimming took 2 bases from V and 7 from J, leaving 5 bases between them. The germline gives CDR1 SQVTM, CDR2 ANQGSEA. This CDR3 is built from 10 residues. CDR3 DNA: TGCAGCGTTGAACCGCTTGAAGCTTTCTTT. It codes for CSVEPLEAFF. The full variable domain, with the rest looked up from reference TRBV29-1 and TRBJ1-1, is SAVISQKPSRDICQRGTSLTIQCQVDSQVTMMFWYRQQPGQSLTLIATANQGSEATYESGFVIDKFPISRPNLTFSTLTVSNMSPEDSSIYLCSVEPLEAFFGQGTRLTVV.

This chain uses TRBV29-1 with TRBJ2-7, with a possible D match to TRBD2 (5 bases). There are 12 residues in the CDR3. Germline V gene sequence: CDR1 SQVTM, CDR2 ANQGSEA. V was trimmed by 6 bases and J by 1 base, leaving 10 bases between them. The CDR3 nucleotides read TGCAGCGTACAACTAGATTCCTACGAGCAGTACTTC. It yields the protein CSVQLDSYEQYF.

This clone was counted between two and nine times. V usage is TRBV29-1 and J usage is TRBJ2-7; 9 bases fit TRBD1. Germline trimming cut 3 bases from V and 6 bases from J; bases unmatched to any gene: 6. The CDR3 covers 13 residues. Germline CDR1 and CDR2: SQVTM and ANQGSEA. The CDR3 DNA reads TGCAGCGTTGACGGGACAGGGAGGGCCGAGCAGTACTTC. Its translation: CSVDGTGRAEQYF.